This T cell receptor beta chain was recovered during a study of cytomegalovirus exposure and HLA in healthy donors. The CDR3 runs 15 residues. The germline gives CDR1 SGHTA, CDR2 FQGNSA. The ends lost 5 bases at V and 3 bases at J; junction bases unmatched: 9. This clone was seen more than once but under ten times. What it binds is unknown. With 60 Vbeta and 13 Jbeta primers, the PCR was carried out. Profiling relied on immunoSEQ multiplex PCR, and the TCRdb table lists in-frame clones only, not all of them. The table includes approximately 150,000 clones, 75% to 80% detected once. Notes on the study in general: TCR beta chains associated with HLA were, in a later analysis, more clonally expanded than equally common others.

Input material: PBMCs. The clonotype comes from a male donor in good health and CMV-seronegative. The V gene is TRBV7-2, the J gene TRBJ2-7, with 8 bases that match TRBD2. CDR3 in DNA: TGTGCCAGCAGCCATAGCGGGACCAACTACTACGAGCAGTACTTC. Residues: CASSHSGTNYYEQYF.